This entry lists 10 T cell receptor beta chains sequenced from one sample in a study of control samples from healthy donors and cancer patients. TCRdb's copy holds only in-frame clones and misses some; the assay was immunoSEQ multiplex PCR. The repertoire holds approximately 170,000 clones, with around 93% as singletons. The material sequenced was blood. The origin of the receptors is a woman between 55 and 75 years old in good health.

CDR3 DNA: TGTGCCAGCAGAAAATCCAACTCCTACGAGCAGTACTTC. Protein product: CASRKSNSYEQYF. The rearrangement joins TRBV6-5 to TRBJ2-7; D call uncertain. The CDR3 sequence is 13 residues long. With 6 bases removed from V and 0 bases from J, the gap between germline ends came to 9 bases. Germline CDR1 MNHEY, CDR2 SVGAGI.

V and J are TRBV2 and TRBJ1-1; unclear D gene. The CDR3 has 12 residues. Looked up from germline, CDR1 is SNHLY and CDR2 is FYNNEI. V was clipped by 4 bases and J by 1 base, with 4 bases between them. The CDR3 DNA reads TGTGCCAGCAGTGTCCAGAACACTGAAGCTTTCTTT. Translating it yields CASSVQNTEAFF.

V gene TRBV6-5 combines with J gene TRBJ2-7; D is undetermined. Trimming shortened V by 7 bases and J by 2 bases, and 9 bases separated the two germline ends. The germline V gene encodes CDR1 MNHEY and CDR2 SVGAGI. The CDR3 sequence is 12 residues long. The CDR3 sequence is CASTLRAYEQYF. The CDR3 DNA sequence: TGTGCCAGCACCCTAAGGGCCTACGAGCAGTACTTC.

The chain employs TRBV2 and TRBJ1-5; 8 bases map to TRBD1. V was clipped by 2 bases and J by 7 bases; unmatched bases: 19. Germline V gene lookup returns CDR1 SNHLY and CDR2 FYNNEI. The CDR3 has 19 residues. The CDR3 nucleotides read TGTGCCAGCAGTGAAAATGTTGGGGGCGGGCGACAGGGGACCCAGCCCCAGCATTTT. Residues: CASSENVGGGRQGTQPQHF. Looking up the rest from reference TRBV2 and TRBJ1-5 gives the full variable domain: EPEVTQTPSHQVTQMGQEVILRCVPISNHLYFYWYRQILGQKVEFLVSFYNNEISEKSEIFDDQFSVERPDGSNFTLKIRSTKLEDSAMYFCASSENVGGGRQGTQPQHFGDGTRLSIL.

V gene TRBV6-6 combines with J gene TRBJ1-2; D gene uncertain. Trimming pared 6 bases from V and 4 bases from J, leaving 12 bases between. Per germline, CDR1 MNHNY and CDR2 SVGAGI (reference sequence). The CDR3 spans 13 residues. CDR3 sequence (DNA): TGTGCCAGCAGACAAAGGGAGATCTATGGCTACACCTTC. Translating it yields CASRQREIYGYTF.

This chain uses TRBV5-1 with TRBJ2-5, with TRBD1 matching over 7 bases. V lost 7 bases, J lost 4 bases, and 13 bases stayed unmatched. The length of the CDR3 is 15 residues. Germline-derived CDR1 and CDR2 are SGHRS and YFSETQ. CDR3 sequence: CASRKGGAFLETQYF. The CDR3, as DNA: TGCGCCAGCCGTAAAGGGGGCGCCTTCTTAGAGACCCAGTACTTC.

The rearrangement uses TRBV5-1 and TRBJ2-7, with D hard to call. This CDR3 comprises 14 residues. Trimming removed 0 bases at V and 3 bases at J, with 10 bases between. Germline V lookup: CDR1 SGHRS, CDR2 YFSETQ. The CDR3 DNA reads TGCGCCAGCAGCTTGGATCATGTAAACTACGAGCAGTACTTC. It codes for CASSLDHVNYEQYF.

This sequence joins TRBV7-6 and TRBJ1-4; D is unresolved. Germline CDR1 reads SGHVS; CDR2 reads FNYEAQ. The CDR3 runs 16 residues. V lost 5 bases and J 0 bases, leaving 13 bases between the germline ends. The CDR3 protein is CASSPAVAATNEKLFF. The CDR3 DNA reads TGTGCCAGCAGCCCCGCTGTGGCCGCAACTAATGAAAAACTGTTTTTT. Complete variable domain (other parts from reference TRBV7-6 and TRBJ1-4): GAGVSQSPRYKVTKRGQDVALRCDPISGHVSLYWYRQALGQGPEFLTYFNYEAQQDKSGLPNDRFSAERPEGSISTLTIQRTEQRDSAMYRCASSPAVAATNEKLFFGSGTQLSVL.

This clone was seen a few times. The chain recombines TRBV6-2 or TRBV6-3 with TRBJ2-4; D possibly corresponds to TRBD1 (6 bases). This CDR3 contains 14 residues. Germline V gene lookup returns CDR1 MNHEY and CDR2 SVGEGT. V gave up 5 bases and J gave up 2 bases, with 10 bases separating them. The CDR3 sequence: CASSLQGSKNIQYF. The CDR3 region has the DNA TGTGCCAGCAGTCTCCAGGGGTCCAAAAACATTCAGTACTTC.

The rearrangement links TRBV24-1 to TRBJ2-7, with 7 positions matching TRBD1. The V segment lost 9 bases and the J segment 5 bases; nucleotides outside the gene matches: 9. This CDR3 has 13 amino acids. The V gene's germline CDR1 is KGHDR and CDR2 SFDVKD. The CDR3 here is CATPTTGLHEQYF. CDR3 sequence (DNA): TGTGCCACCCCCACGACAGGGCTCCACGAGCAGTACTTC.